The clone carrying this TCR beta chain was seen many times. The sample comes from a study of blood T cells in healthy people across ages. Together with a sample-barcoded 5' primer, a J-beta primer mix was included in a second PCR lasting about 6 to 11 cycles. With 12 random nucleotides, a template-switch adaptor tagged each individual cDNA molecule. TCRdb used MiXCR to reprocess the 5' RACE reads, holding one entry per CDR3 protein. The sample carries hundreds of thousands of distinct CDR3 sequences, around 38% recorded once. V was trimmed by 0 bases and J by 0 bases, leaving 11 bases between them. Germline V lookup: CDR1 DFQATT, CDR2 SNEGSKA (reference sequence). The CDR3 sequence is 15 residues long.

The clonotype originates from a man older than 75 in good health. Sequencing was done on a sample of blood. The chain links TRBV20-1 to TRBJ1-1; no reliable D call. CDR3 DNA: TGCAGTGCTAGAGATTCGGGCACCATGAACACTGAAGCTTTCTTT. This translates into CSARDSGTMNTEAFF.